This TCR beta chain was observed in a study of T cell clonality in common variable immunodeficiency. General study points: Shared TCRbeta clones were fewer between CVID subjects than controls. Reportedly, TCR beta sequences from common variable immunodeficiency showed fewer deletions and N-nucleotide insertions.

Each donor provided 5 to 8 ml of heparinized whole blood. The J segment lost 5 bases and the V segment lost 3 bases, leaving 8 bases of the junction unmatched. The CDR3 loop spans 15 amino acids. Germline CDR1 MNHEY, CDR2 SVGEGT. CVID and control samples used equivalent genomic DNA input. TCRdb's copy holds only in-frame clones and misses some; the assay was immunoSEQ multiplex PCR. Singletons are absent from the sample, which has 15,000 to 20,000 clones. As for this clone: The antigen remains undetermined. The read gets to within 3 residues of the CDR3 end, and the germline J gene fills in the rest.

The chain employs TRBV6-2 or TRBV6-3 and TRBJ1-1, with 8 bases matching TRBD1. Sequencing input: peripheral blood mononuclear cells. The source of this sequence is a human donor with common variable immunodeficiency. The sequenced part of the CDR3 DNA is TGTGCCAGCAGTTATCGAGACAGGGGAAGGACTGAA. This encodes CASSYRDRGRTE. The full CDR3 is CASSYRDRGRTEAFF.